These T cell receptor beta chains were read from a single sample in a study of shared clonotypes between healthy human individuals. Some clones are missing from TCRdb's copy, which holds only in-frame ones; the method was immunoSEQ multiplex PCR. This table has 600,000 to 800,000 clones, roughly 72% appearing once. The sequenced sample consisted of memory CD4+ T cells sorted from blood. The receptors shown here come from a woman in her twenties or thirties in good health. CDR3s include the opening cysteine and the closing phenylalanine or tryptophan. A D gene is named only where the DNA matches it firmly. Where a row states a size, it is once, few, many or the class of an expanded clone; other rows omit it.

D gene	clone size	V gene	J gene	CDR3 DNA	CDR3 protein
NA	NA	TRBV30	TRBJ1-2	TGTGCCTGGAGTGTAGCAGCAGGCTACACCTTC	CAWSVAAGYTF
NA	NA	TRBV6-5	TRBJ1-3	TGTGCCAGCAGCCTATCAATTATCTCTGGAAACACCATATATTTT	CASSLSIISGNTIYF
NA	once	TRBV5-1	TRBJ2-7	TGCGCCAGCAGCCTCTTGAGGGGGGACTACGAGCAGTACTTC	CASSLLRGDYEQYF
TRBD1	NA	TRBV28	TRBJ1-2	TGTGCCAGCAGTCGCCCGGGTGCAGGGGGCAACTATGGCTACACCTTC	CASSRPGAGGNYGYTF
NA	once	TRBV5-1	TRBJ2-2	TGCGCCAGCAGCTGGGGACAGGCTAGCGGGATAGGCACCGGGGAGCTGTTTTTT	CASSWGQASGIGTGELFF
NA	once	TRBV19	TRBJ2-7	TGTGCCAGTAGTATTGGAGGGGACGGGGGCGAGCAGTACTTC	CASSIGGDGGEQYF
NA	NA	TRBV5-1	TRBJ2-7	TGCGCCAGCAGCCAAAATTACGAGCAGTACTTC	CASSQNYEQYF
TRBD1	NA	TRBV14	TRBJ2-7	TGTGCCAGCAGCCAAGCCGGGACAGGGACGTTCAGCGAGCAGTACTTC	CASSQAGTGTFSEQYF
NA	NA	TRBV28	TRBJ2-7	TGTGCCAGCAGTGACCCGACAGGCAAGGCCTACGAGCAGTACTTC	CASSDPTGKAYEQYF
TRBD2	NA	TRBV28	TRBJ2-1	TGTGCCATCAGGTCGGGACTAGCGGGCAATGAGCAGTTCTTC	CAIRSGLAGNEQFF
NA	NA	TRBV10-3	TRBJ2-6	TGTGCCATCAGCCCCGTTCCTGGGGCCAACGTCCTGACTTTC	CAISPVPGANVLTF
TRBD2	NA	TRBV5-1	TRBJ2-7	TGCGCCAGTAGACTAGCTCGGGGATACGAGCAGTACTTC	CASRLARGYEQYF
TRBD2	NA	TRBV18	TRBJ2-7	TGTGCCAGCTCACCACGCGGGAGGAGTGGCCACGAGCAGTACTTC	CASSPRGRSGHEQYF
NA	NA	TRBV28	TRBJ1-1	TGTGCCAGCAGTCTCCCAGGCGTGAGGGGCACTGAAGCTTTCTTT	CASSLPGVRGTEAFF
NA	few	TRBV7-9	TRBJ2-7	TGTGCCAGCAGCCTTTCGAGTGGGAGCTACGAGCAGTACTTC	CASSLSSGSYEQYF
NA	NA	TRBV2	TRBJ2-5	TGTGCCAGCAGTGGAGGAACATATCAAGAGACCCAGTACTTC	CASSGGTYQETQYF
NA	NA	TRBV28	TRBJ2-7	TGTGCCAGCAGCCGGACTGTGGTAAACGAGCAGTACTTC	CASSRTVVNEQYF
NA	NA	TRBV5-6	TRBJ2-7	TGTGCCAGCAGCTTGGTGATGGGTGACAGCCCCTACGAGCAGTACTTC	CASSLVMGDSPYEQYF
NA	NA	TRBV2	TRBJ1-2	TGTGCCAGCATTTTTCAGGGAGACTATGGCTACACCTTC	CASIFQGDYGYTF
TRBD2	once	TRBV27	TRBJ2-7	TGTGCCAGCAGTCCCTCGACTAGCGGGCTCTACGAGCAGTACTTC	CASSPSTSGLYEQYF
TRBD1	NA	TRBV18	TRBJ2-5	TGTGCCAGCTCACTGGGACAGAAGGAGACCCAGTACTTC	CASSLGQKETQYF
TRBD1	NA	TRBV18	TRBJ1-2	TGTGCCAGCTCACCTACTCAGGGGGTAGAGGTCTATGGCTACACCTTC	CASSPTQGVEVYGYTF
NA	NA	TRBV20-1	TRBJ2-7	TGCAGTGCCGAACGGGGAGACGAGCAGTACTTC	CSAERGDEQYF
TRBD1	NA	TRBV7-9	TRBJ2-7	TGTGCCAGCAGTTCAGGGGGCATAGGTGAGCAGTACTTC	CASSSGGIGEQYF
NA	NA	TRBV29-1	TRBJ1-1	TGCAGCGTTGAGGGAGGGCGTCTTGAAGCTTTCTTT	CSVEGGRLEAFF
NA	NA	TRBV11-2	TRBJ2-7	TGTGCCAGCAGCTTAATAGGGGACGCGGTTGTCAACGAGCAGTACTTC	CASSLIGDAVVNEQYF
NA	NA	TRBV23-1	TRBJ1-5	TGCGCCAGCAATATCAGGGCGGTAAGCAATCAGCCCCAGCATTTT	CASNIRAVSNQPQHF
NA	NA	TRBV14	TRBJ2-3	TGTGCCAGCAGCCAAGAGTCCAGGGTTATCCCAGATACGCAGTATTTT	CASSQESRVIPDTQYF
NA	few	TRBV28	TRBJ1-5	TGTGCCAGCAGGACGGGCGATCAGCCCCAGCATTTT	CASRTGDQPQHF
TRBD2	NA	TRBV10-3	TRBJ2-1	TGTGCCGCGACTAGCGGGGGAGGCTACAATGAGCAGTTCTTC	CAATSGGGYNEQFF
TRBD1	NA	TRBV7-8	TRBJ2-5	TGTGCCAGCAGGGCCTGGACCGGGACAGGGGCAAGGACCCAGTACTTC	CASRAWTGTGARTQYF
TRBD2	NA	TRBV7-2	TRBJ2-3	TGTGCCAGCAGCCCCCAAGCGGGGGATACGCAGTATTTT	CASSPQAGDTQYF
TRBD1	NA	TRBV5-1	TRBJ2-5	TGCGCCAGCAGCTTGGACAGGGGGGCCCAAGAGACCCAGTACTTC	CASSLDRGAQETQYF
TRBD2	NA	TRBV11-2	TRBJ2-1	TGTGCCAGCAGCTTAGGGGCCGGACTAGTCGTCAATGAGCAGTTCTTC	CASSLGAGLVVNEQFF
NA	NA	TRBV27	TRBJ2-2	TGTGCCAGCAGAGCCCTCGGACAGCCGAACACCGGGGAGCTGTTTTTT	CASRALGQPNTGELFF
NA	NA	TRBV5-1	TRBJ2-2	TGCGCCAGCAGCGGGTCACCCCAATTCACCGGGGAGCTGTTTTTT	CASSGSPQFTGELFF
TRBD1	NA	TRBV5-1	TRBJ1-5	TGCGCCAGCAGCTTGGGCTTTCCCGGGACAGGGGAAAATCAGCCCCAGCATTTT	CASSLGFPGTGENQPQHF
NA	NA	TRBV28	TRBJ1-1	TGTGCCACGACCCGAGGGATATTGAACACTGAAGCTTTCTTT	CATTRGILNTEAFF
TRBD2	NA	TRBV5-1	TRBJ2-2	TGCGCCAGCAGCTCCGGGACTACCCACACCGGGGAGCTGTTTTTT	CASSSGTTHTGELFF
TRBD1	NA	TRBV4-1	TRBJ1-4	TGCGCCAGCAGCCAAGAAAGGGGGACAGGGGAGAATGAAAAACTGTTTTTT	CASSQERGTGENEKLFF
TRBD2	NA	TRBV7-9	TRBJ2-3	TGTGCCAGCAGCTTGATAGCGGGAGTAACAGATACGCAGTATTTT	CASSLIAGVTDTQYF
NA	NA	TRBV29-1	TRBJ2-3	TGCAGCGTTGAACGGGGGGCACCGCCCACTAGCACAGATACGCAGTATTTT	CSVERGAPPTSTDTQYF
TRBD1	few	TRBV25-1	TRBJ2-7	TGTGCCAGCAGTTCCGGGACAGGGACCTCCGAGCAGTACTTC	CASSSGTGTSEQYF
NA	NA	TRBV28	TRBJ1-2	TGTGCCACCAATACCGGGTATGGCTACACCTTC	CATNTGYGYTF
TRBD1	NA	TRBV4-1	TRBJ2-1	TGCGCCAGCAGCCGAAAAGGACAGGGGCTGTCCTACAATGAGCAGTTCTTC	CASSRKGQGLSYNEQFF
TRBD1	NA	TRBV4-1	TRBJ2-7	TGCGCCAGCAGCCATGGACAGGGCCCGCTATCCGAGCAGTACTTC	CASSHGQGPLSEQYF